The source of this T cell receptor (beta chain) is a study of blood T cells in healthy people across ages. Notes on the study in general: Observed TCR beta diversity per million T cells went down as age went up. This fall followed a roughly linear course with age.

This clonotype was seen more than once but under ten times. As yet, its antigen is unknown. The use of a sample-barcoded 5' primer and a J-beta primer mix characterized a second PCR of roughly 6 to 11 cycles. TCRdb fed the 5' RACE reads into MiXCR, producing one record per CDR3 protein. This sample has 1 million or so distinct CDR3 sequences; 25% occur once, and the top ten carry approximately 0.75%. V was clipped by 7 bases and J by 7 bases; unmatched bases: 10. This CDR3 has 17 amino acids. Germline V gives CDR1 SNHLY, CDR2 FYNNEI. This sample also belongs to another study, concerning T cells of mothers and their children. In that study: The donors comprised about 6 children and their three healthy Caucasian mothers.

This receptor was taken from a girl aged 2-15 years in good health. The chain combines TRBV2 with TRBJ2-1; 16 bases line up with TRBD2. Sequenced: blood. This CDR3 reads CASNPGLAGGMGNEQFF. CDR3 sequence (DNA): TGTGCCAGCAACCCGGGACTAGCGGGGGGGATGGGGAATGAGCAGTTCTTC.